These 21 T cell receptor beta chains were all obtained from the same sample, sequenced in a study of blood T cell repertoires in COVID-19. Some clones are missing from TCRdb's copy, which holds only in-frame ones; the method was immunoSEQ multiplex PCR. The sample includes approximately 230,000 clones, about 86% of them seen just once. Source material: peripheral blood. Source of these receptors: a man older than 75 with acute or convalescent COVID-19.

This clone came up a few times. The V gene is TRBV5-1, the J gene TRBJ1-2, with a weak D call TRBD1 (5 bases). Looked up from germline, CDR1 is SGHRS and CDR2 is YFSETQ. V shed 4 bases and J shed 6 bases, with 13 bases lying between them. The CDR3 is 13 amino acids. CDR3 region: CASSPGTANGYTF. The CDR3 region has the DNA TGCGCCAGCAGCCCAGGGACTGCTAATGGCTACACCTTC.

This clone was detected many times. This sequence joins TRBV19 and TRBJ2-6; D ambiguous. CDR3 length: 15 amino acids. The V end was cut by 7 bases, the J end by 4 bases, with 14 bases between. Per germline, CDR1 LNHDA and CDR2 SQIVND (reference sequence). The chain's CDR3 is CASTTPPVGANVLTF. The CDR3 coding sequence is TGTGCCAGTACGACACCTCCGGTGGGGGCCAACGTCCTGACTTTC.

This chain links TRBV5-1 with TRBJ1-2, with D tentatively TRBD1 (5 bases). The CDR3 contains 13 residues. V lost 1 base to trimming and J lost 2 bases, with 6 bases between them. The germline gives CDR1 SGHRS, CDR2 YFSETQ. This CDR3 reads CASSLSGNYGYTF. The CDR3 DNA sequence: TGCGCCAGCAGCTTGTCAGGGAACTATGGCTACACCTTC.

This rearrangement joins TRBV5-6 to TRBJ2-1; TRBD1 matches at 8 bases. This CDR3 has 15 residues. Germline trimming cut 0 bases from V and 4 bases from J; bases unmatched to any gene: 3. Germline V gene sequence: CDR1 SGHDT, CDR2 YYEEEE. CDR3 protein: CASSLGQGRYNEQFF. In DNA form, the CDR3 reads TGTGCCAGCAGCTTGGGACAGGGGCGGTACAATGAGCAGTTCTTC.

The V and J genes are TRBV24-1 and TRBJ2-3; weak D call: TRBD2 (5 bases). V lost 9 bases to trimming and J lost 6 bases, with 15 bases between them. Germline V lookup: CDR1 KGHDR, CDR2 SFDVKD. The CDR3 is 13 residues long. The CDR3 nucleotides read TGTGCCACCTCAAGGGAATGGGAGGATACGCAGTATTTT. This sequence encodes CATSREWEDTQYF.

The V gene is TRBV4-1, the J gene TRBJ2-5; D call uncertain. The CDR3 consists of 14 residues. V lost 4 bases to trimming and J lost 3 bases, with 12 bases between them. CDR1 and CDR2 (germline): MGHRA, YSYEKL. This chain's CDR3 is CASSPSMAEETQYF. Here the CDR3 DNA reads TGCGCCAGCAGCCCTAGTATGGCGGAAGAGACCCAGTACTTC.

The chain carries TRBV5-5 and TRBJ1-4; 7 positions agree with TRBD1. CDR3 length: 17 amino acids. Unmatched junction bases numbered 9, after V lost 4 bases and J lost 0 bases. CDR1 SGHKS and CDR2 YYEKEE come from the germline V gene (reference sequence). CDR3 nucleotides: TGTGCCAGCAGCCGAGAAGGGGACAGTCCAACTAATGAAAAACTGTTTTTT. Translating it yields CASSREGDSPTNEKLFF.

V is TRBV27 and J is TRBJ1-5; 9 nucleotides match TRBD1. The CDR3 sequence is 16 residues long. J lost 0 bases, V lost 4 bases, and 4 bases had no gene match. In germline, CDR1 is MNHEY, CDR2 SMNVEV (reference sequence). The chain's CDR3 is CASSSNRGPSNQPQHF. The DNA for the CDR3 is TGTGCCAGCAGTTCAAACAGGGGGCCTAGCAATCAGCCCCAGCATTTT.

This clone was recorded only once. The rearrangement uses TRBV5-6 and TRBJ1-3; no clear D. This CDR3 has 16 residues. Germline V gene data show CDR1 as SGHDT and CDR2 as YYEEEE. The V and J ends lost 1 base and 2 bases respectively, with 13 bases between them. CDR3 bases: TGTGCCAGCAGCTTGCTACCGGGAATCACTGGAAACACCATATATTTT. This codes for CASSLLPGITGNTIYF.

This clone was found a few times. This chain uses TRBV19 with TRBJ1-5; 8 bases agree with TRBD1. CDR3 length: 16 residues. V gave up 6 bases and J gave up 0 bases; unmatched junction bases: 7. CDR1 and CDR2 from the germline V gene are LNHDA and SQIVND (reference sequence). CDR3 in amino acids: CASRRAGGISNQPQHF. CDR3 bases: TGTGCCAGTAGACGGGCAGGGGGCATTAGCAATCAGCCCCAGCATTTT. Full variable domain (missing parts from reference TRBV19 and TRBJ1-5): DGGITQSPKYLFRKEGQNVTLSCEQNLNHDAMYWYRQDPGQGLRLIYYSQIVNDFQKGDIAEGYSVSREKKESFPLTVTSAQKNPTAFYLCASRRAGGISNQPQHFGDGTRLSIL.

This chain uses TRBV28 with TRBJ1-6; 8 bases agree with TRBD1. Germline V gene data show CDR1 as MDHEN and CDR2 as SYDVKM. This CDR3 region has 14 residues. Unmatched junction bases numbered 5, after V lost 5 bases and J lost 8 bases. As DNA, the CDR3 is TGTGCCAGCAGTCCCCACAGGGGGTATTCACCCCTCCACTTT. It specifies CASSPHRGYSPLHF. The complete variable domain, with remaining parts taken from reference TRBV28 and TRBJ1-6, reads DVKVTQSSRYLVKRTGEKVFLECVQDMDHENMFWYRQDPGLGLRLIYFSYDVKMKEKGDIPEGYSVSREKKERFSLILESASTNQTSMYLCASSPHRGYSPLHFGNGTRLTVT.

This chain links TRBV3-1 (or the pseudogene TRBV3-2) with TRBJ2-5; the match to TRBD2 covers 9 bases. CDR3 length equals 14 residues. Germline assignment: CDR1 LGHDT and CDR2 YNNKEL (reference sequence). J gave up 3 bases and V 1 base, and 0 bases lay outside the gene matches. The CDR3 protein is CASSQGLAEETQYF. CDR3 DNA: TGTGCCAGCAGCCAAGGACTAGCGGAAGAGACCCAGTACTTC.

V gene TRBV4-1 combines with J gene TRBJ1-2, with unresolved D. The germline V gene has CDR1 MGHRA and CDR2 YSYEKL. This CDR3 spans 14 amino acids. V was shortened by 0 bases and J by 3 bases, with 8 bases between the two germline ends. The CDR3 DNA reads as TGCGCCAGCAGCCAAGATCAAGAGCACTATGGCTACACCTTC. Translated, it gives CASSQDQEHYGYTF.

The chain employs TRBV10-2 and TRBJ2-7; 8 bases match TRBD2. The CDR3 is made up of 15 amino acids. CDR1 and CDR2 from the germline V gene are WSHSY and SAAADI. V gave up 8 bases and J gave up 5 bases; unmatched junction bases: 14. CDR3 bases: TGCGCCAGCGTGCCGGGGCCAGCGGGAGCTCACGAGCAGTACTTC. Translation gives CASVPGPAGAHEQYF.

The chain carries TRBV5-4 and TRBJ1-6; TRBD1 agrees at 9 bases. CDR1 is SGHNT and CDR2 is YYREEE in the germline V gene (reference sequence). The CDR3 contains 15 residues. V trimming: 2 bases; J trimming: 9 bases; junction bases outside the gene matches: 6. CDR3 DNA sequence: TGTGCCAGCAGCTTAGGGACAGGGATTGCTTCACCCCTCCACTTT. Translation gives CASSLGTGIASPLHF.

The V and J genes are TRBV7-2 and TRBJ1-3; D is perhaps TRBD1 (5 bases). Per the germline V gene, CDR1 is SGHTA and CDR2 is FQGNSA. The ends were cut back, 5 bases at V and 3 bases at J, with 20 bases in the middle. CDR3 length equals 17 residues. The CDR3 loop is CASSQLGVGVGGNTIYF. The CDR3 coding sequence is TGTGCCAGCAGCCAATTAGGGGTGGGTGTAGGTGGAAACACCATATATTTT.

The chain combines TRBV18 with TRBJ2-3; possible D gene TRBD1, 5 bases. The CDR3 has 14 residues. Trimming shortened V by 9 bases and J by 1 base, and 14 bases separated the two germline ends. CDR1 is KGHSH and CDR2 is LQKENI in the germline V gene. CDR3 DNA: TGTGCCAGTGCCAACCAGGGCGGCACAGATACGCAGTATTTT. Protein: CASANQGGTDTQYF.

The rearrangement links TRBV19 to TRBJ1-5; 8 nucleotides agree with TRBD1. Germline CDR1 LNHDA, CDR2 SQIVND (reference sequence). The CDR3 totals 14 residues. The V and J ends lost 6 bases and 0 bases, in that order; junction bases with no gene match: 1. Here the CDR3 DNA reads TGTGCCAGTAGGGGACAGGCTAGCAATCAGCCCCAGCATTTT. It yields the protein CASRGQASNQPQHF.

This chain joins TRBV12-3 or TRBV12-4 and TRBJ1-1; D may be TRBD1 (5 bases). CDR3 length: 13 residues. V shed 3 bases and J shed 8 bases, with 13 bases lying between them. CDR3 sequence: CASSFGGIGEAFF. The CDR3 DNA reads TGTGCCAGCAGTTTTGGGGGGATCGGGGAAGCTTTCTTT.

This rearrangement joins TRBV23-1 to TRBJ2-7, with 7 nucleotides matching TRBD1. TRBV23-1 is recorded as an ORF, its role being uncertain. This CDR3 is built from 19 residues. Trimming cost V 2 bases and J 2 bases; bases outside gene matches: 18. DNA of the CDR3: TGCGCCAGCAGTCAACCTTGGCCGGCCTTCGGGACAGAACCCTACGAGCAGTACTTC. It is translated as CASSQPWPAFGTEPYEQYF.

J is TRBJ2-3 and V is TRBV5-6, with 11 bases that match TRBD2. The CDR3 has 16 residues. Per germline, CDR1 SGHDT and CDR2 YYEEEE. V trimming: 0 bases; J trimming: 1 base; junction bases outside the gene matches: 1. The CDR3, as DNA: TGTGCCAGCAGCTTGGTAGCGGGAGGGCGCACAGATACGCAGTATTTT. Translated, it gives CASSLVAGGRTDTQYF.